The 16 T cell receptor beta chains below were found in one sample sequenced in a study of human T cells and chemical hapten exposure. TCRdb fed the RACE reads into MiXCR, producing one record per CDR3 protein. The sample shows 280,000 or so distinct CDR3 sequences, around 7% of them seen only once. Time point indicated: pre-sensitization, week 0. Described treatment: therapeutic diphenylcyclopropenone sensitization with weekly scalp DPC. The source was whole blood, collected in connection with sensitization to the hapten diphenylcyclopropenone (DPC). Receptors were obtained from a man aged 18 to 30 with alopecia areata. Some clones in this sample may be carry-over from other donors' samples.

Only a few counts were recorded for this clonotype. The rearrangement links TRBV29-1 to TRBJ2-1, with D tentatively TRBD2 (6 bases). CDR3 length equals 16 residues. Germline lookup yields CDR1 SQVTM and CDR2 ANQGSEA. Trimming removed 0 bases from V and 0 bases from J, with 12 bases in between. This chain's CDR3 is CSVEDPGGSSYNEQFF. In DNA form, the CDR3 reads TGCAGCGTTGAAGATCCCGGGGGAAGCTCCTACAATGAGCAGTTCTTC.

The V call is TRBV29-1, the J call TRBJ2-7; TRBD2 is a possible D gene (5 bases). This CDR3 is built from 13 residues. V was cut by 4 bases and J by 0 bases, with 10 bases left in between. Germline V gene lookup returns CDR1 SQVTM and CDR2 ANQGSEA. The CDR3 sequence: CSVGIGSSYEQYF. The CDR3 DNA reads as TGCAGCGTTGGCATTGGGAGCTCCTACGAGCAGTACTTC.

The chain links TRBV12-3 or TRBV12-4 to TRBJ2-7; 7 positions agree with TRBD2. This CDR3 contains 14 residues. J was trimmed by 7 bases and V by 4 bases; bases with no gene match: 10. This chain's CDR3 is CASSSDGTTGEQYV. The CDR3 coding sequence is TGTGCCAGCAGTTCAGACGGGACTACGGGGGAGCAGTACGTC.

This clonotype was observed a few times. The J gene is TRBJ2-5, the V gene TRBV11-2; TRBD1 matches at 8 bases. Unmatched junction bases numbered 8, after V lost 4 bases and J lost 1 base. From germline, CDR1 is SGHAT and CDR2 FQNNGV. This CDR3 spans 16 amino acids. CDR3 sequence: CASSYVTGGTQETQYF. The CDR3, as DNA: TGTGCCAGCAGCTACGTCACAGGGGGGACCCAAGAGACCCAGTACTTC.

As DNA, the CDR3 is TGCAGTGCTACCCCCACTAGTAGCCTTTTTCAGTACTTC. Translated, it gives CSATPTSSLFQYF. V usage is TRBV20-1 and J usage is TRBJ2-7; D might be TRBD2 (5 bases). This CDR3 is built from 13 residues. V was pared by 4 bases and J by 10 bases, with 20 bases between. The germline gives CDR1 DFQATT, CDR2 SNEGSKA (reference sequence).

This clonotype came up a few times. V gene TRBV5-6 combines with J gene TRBJ2-7; D may be TRBD2 (5 bases). The germline gives CDR1 SGHDT, CDR2 YYEEEE. The CDR3 loop spans 16 amino acids. Trimming took off 3 bases at V and 2 bases at J, with 18 bases between the two ends. CDR3 amino acids: CASSSRTGLKTYEQYF. CDR3 nucleotide sequence: TGTGCCAGCAGCTCCCGGACTGGACTCAAAACCTACGAGCAGTACTTC.

The chain uses TRBV20-1 and TRBJ2-7; a weak D match, TRBD2 (6 bases). CDR3 length equals 14 residues. The germline V gene has CDR1 DFQATT and CDR2 SNEGSKA (reference sequence). V was trimmed by 5 bases and J by 2 bases, leaving 16 bases between them. The CDR3 region is CSASRETSTYEQYF. The CDR3 DNA reads TGCAGTGCTTCCCGGGAGACAAGCACCTACGAGCAGTACTTC.

CDR3 in amino acids: CASSARDISNYGYTF. CDR3 coding DNA: TGTGCCAGCAGTGCCAGGGACATTTCTAACTATGGCTACACCTTC. This rearrangement joins TRBV2 to TRBJ1-2, with D perhaps matching TRBD1 (6 bases). V dropped 4 bases and J dropped 0 bases, with 12 bases sitting between them. The CDR3 runs 15 residues. CDR1 is SNHLY and CDR2 is FYNNEI in the germline V gene. Supplemented by reference TRBV2 and TRBJ1-2, the full variable domain reads EPEVTQTPSHQVTQMGQEVILRCVPISNHLYFYWYRQILGQKVEFLVSFYNNEISEKSEIFDDQFSVERPDGSNFTLKIRSTKLEDSAMYFCASSARDISNYGYTFGSGTRLTVV.

This clonotype was detected only a few times. V gene TRBV7-9 combines with J gene TRBJ1-5, with D hard to call. V was cut by 2 bases and J by 5 bases, with 10 bases left in between. This CDR3 is 14 amino acids long. The germline CDR1 and CDR2 sequences are SEHNR and FQNEAQ (reference sequence). The CDR3: CASSLRDGDQPQHF. The CDR3, as DNA: TGTGCCAGCAGCTTAAGGGATGGGGATCAGCCCCAGCATTTT.

This clonotype was seen a few times. The V gene is TRBV7-9, the J gene TRBJ1-2; D may be TRBD1 (6 bases). The CDR3 is 16 amino acids. The germline V gene encodes CDR1 SEHNR and CDR2 FQNEAQ (reference sequence). Trimming cost V 0 bases and J 2 bases, with 13 bases left between them. Written as DNA, the CDR3 is TGTGCCAGCAGCTTAGCGCCCCAGGGGATAAACTATGGCTACACCTTC. Its translation: CASSLAPQGINYGYTF.

This chain uses TRBV20-1 with TRBJ1-2, with no clear D. This CDR3 has 12 residues. V gave up 5 bases and J gave up 6 bases, with 13 bases separating them. The germline V gene has CDR1 DFQATT and CDR2 SNEGSKA (reference sequence). The CDR3 DNA reads as TGCAGTGCTTCAGGAGACTCCAATGGCTACACCTTC. This codes for CSASGDSNGYTF.

The J gene is TRBJ1-1, the V gene TRBV20-1, with a possible D match to TRBD1 (6 bases). Trimming took 3 bases from V and 6 from J, leaving 26 bases between them. The germline CDR1 and CDR2 sequences are DFQATT and SNEGSKA (reference sequence). This CDR3 contains 17 residues. The CDR3 reads CSARMPYGTFSNSEAFF. The CDR3 bases are TGCAGTGCTAGGATGCCCTACGGGACATTCTCCAACTCTGAAGCTTTCTTT.

This clonotype appeared a few times. The V call is TRBV6-5, the J call TRBJ1-1, with D perhaps TRBD1 (6 bases). Germline V CDR1 and CDR2: MNHEY, SVGAGI. V dropped 4 bases and J dropped 4 bases, with 13 bases sitting between them. This CDR3 comprises 14 residues. The CDR3 reads CASSSLTGSTEAFF. CDR3 bases: TGTGCCAGCAGTTCCCTAACAGGGAGCACTGAAGCTTTCTTT.

This clonotype was counted only a few times. V is TRBV6-2 or TRBV6-3 and J is TRBJ1-2; D might be TRBD1 (5 bases). The ends were cut back, 2 bases at V and 7 bases at J, with 11 bases in the middle. Looked up from germline, CDR1 is MNHEY and CDR2 is SVGEGT. CDR3 length equals 13 residues. CDR3 DNA sequence: TGTGCCAGCAGTTACCAGGGAGAGAGTGGCTACACCTTC. Translation: CASSYQGESGYTF.

The rearrangement uses TRBV7-3 and TRBJ2-1; 10 nucleotides agree with TRBD1. CDR1 SGHTA and CDR2 FQGTGA come from the germline V gene. The CDR3 is made up of 16 amino acids. The V segment lost 0 bases and the J segment 2 bases; nucleotides outside the gene matches: 1. The CDR3 DNA is TGTGCCAGCAGCTTAACGGGACAGGGGACCTACAATGAGCAGTTCTTC. Its translation is CASSLTGQGTYNEQFF.

The J gene is TRBJ2-3, the V gene TRBV25-1; D possibly uses TRBD1 or TRBD2 (5 bases each). Germline V gene lookup returns CDR1 MGHDK and CDR2 SYGVNS. The CDR3 has 17 amino acids. The ends were cut back, 3 bases at V and 4 bases at J, with 20 bases in the middle. CDR3 protein: CASSDGRERLRPDTQYF. The CDR3 DNA is TGTGCCAGCAGTGATGGCAGGGAGCGACTGCGCCCAGATACGCAGTATTTT.